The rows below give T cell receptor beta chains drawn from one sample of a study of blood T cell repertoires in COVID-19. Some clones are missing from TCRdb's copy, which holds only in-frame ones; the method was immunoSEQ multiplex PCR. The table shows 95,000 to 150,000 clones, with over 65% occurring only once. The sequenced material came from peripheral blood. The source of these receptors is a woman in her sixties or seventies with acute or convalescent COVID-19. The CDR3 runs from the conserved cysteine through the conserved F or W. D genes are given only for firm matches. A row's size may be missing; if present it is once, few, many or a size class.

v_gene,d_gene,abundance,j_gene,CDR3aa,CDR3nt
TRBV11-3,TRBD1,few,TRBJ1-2,CASSPGQGLYGYTF,TGTGCCAGCAGCCCGGGACAGGGGCTCTATGGCTACACCTTC
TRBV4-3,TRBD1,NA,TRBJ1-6,CASSQDAGGVYSPLHF,TGCGCCAGCAGCCAAGACGCAGGGGGCGTCTATTCACCCCTCCACTTT
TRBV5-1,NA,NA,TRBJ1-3,CASSLAGGLGGNTIYF,TGCGCCAGCAGCTTGGCCGGGGGTCTTGGGGGAAACACCATATATTTT
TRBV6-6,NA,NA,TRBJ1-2,CASSPDSRIAYGYTF,TGTGCCAGCAGCCCGGACAGTAGAATCGCCTATGGCTACACCTTC
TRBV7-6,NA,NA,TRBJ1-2,CASSQDSNYGYTF,TGTGCCAGCAGCCAAGACAGTAACTATGGCTACACCTTC
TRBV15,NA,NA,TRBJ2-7,CATSREGGYEQYF,TGTGCCACCAGCAGGGAAGGGGGTTACGAGCAGTACTTC
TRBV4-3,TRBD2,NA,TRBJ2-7,CASSRILAGGFYEQYF,TGCGCCAGCAGCCGAATACTAGCGGGGGGTTTCTACGAGCAGTACTTC
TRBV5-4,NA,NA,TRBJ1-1,CASSLAAAGGTEAFF,TGTGCCAGCAGCTTGGCCGCGGCGGGTGGGACTGAAGCTTTCTTT
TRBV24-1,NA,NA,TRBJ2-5,CATPIETQYF,TGTGCCACCCCTATTGAGACCCAGTACTTC
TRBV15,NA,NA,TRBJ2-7,CATSRPTDSYEQYF,TGTGCCACCAGCAGACCCACAGATTCCTACGAGCAGTACTTC
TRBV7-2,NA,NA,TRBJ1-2,CASDSQGLANYGYTF,TGTGCCAGCGATTCACAGGGTCTAGCTAACTATGGCTACACCTTC
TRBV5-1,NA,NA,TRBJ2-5,CASSPAGSQETQYF,TGCGCCAGCAGCCCTGCGGGGTCTCAAGAGACCCAGTACTTC